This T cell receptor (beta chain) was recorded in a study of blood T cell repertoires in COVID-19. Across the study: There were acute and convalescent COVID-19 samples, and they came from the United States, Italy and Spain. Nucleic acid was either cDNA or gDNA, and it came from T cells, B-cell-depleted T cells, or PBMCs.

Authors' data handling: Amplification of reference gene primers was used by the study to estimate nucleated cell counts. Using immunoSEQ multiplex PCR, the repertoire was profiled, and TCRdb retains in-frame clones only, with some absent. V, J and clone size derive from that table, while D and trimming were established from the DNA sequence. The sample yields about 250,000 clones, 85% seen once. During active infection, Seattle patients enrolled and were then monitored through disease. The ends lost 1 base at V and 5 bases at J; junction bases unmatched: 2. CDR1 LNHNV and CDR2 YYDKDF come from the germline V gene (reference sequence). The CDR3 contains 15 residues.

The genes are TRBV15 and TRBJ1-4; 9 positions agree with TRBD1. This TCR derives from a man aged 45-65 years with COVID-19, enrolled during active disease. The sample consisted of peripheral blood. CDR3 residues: CATSRAGTGNEKLFF. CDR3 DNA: TGTGCCACCAGCAGAGCCGGGACAGGGAATGAAAAACTGTTTTTT.